This TCR beta chain was observed in a study of blood T cell repertoires in COVID-19. About the study: Both acute and convalescent COVID-19 samples were obtained from the United States, Italy and Spain. From T cells, B-cell-depleted T cells, or PBMCs came the material, which was cDNA or gDNA.

This clone appeared once. The authors' processing: It was from reference gene primer amplification that nucleated cell counts were estimated. Clones were sequenced by immunoSEQ multiplex PCR, and TCRdb holds only the in-frame ones, with some missing. The DNA gave D and trimming, while V, J and clone size come from that table. This table has 150,000 to 200,000 clones, roughly 87% appearing once. The germline V and J ends were trimmed by 0 bases and 0 bases, with 8 bases remaining between them. The CDR3 runs 15 residues. Germline V lookup: CDR1 SGHTA, CDR2 FQGNSA. This receptor was taken from a human donor with acute COVID-19. The donor label of this sample is uncertain. Sequencing used PBMCs or T cells enriched from blood (not recorded which). The V gene is TRBV7-2, the J gene TRBJ1-2; D not certain. CDR3: CASSLAIQTNYGYTF. For the CDR3, the DNA is TGTGCCAGCAGCTTAGCGATACAAACTAACTATGGCTACACCTTC.